The 27 T cell receptor beta chains in this list originate from one sample, sequenced in a study of T cells in Graves' hyperthyroidism and ophthalmopathy. RNA transcripts provided the source from which TCR beta CDR3 regions were amplified. The HTBI set primed first-round TCR CDR3 RT-PCR. Each CDR3 protein gets one entry after TCRdb re-called the multiplex PCR reads with MiXCR. The sample includes 550,000 to 600,000 distinct CDR3 sequences, approximately 15% of them seen just once. Sequenced sample: blood. These receptors originate from a woman under 30 with Graves' hyperthyroidism.

This clonotype was seen a few times. J is TRBJ1-6 and V is TRBV20-1; D ambiguous. CDR1 is DFQATT and CDR2 is SNEGSKA in the germline V gene (reference sequence). CDR3 length equals 14 residues. V gave up 0 bases and J gave up 10 bases, with 13 bases separating them. CDR3 sequence: CSARDYGGQSPLHF. The CDR3 nucleotides are TGCAGTGCTAGAGATTATGGCGGTCAATCACCCCTCCACTTT.

J is TRBJ1-2 and V is TRBV13; 7 nucleotides line up with TRBD1. The CDR3 consists of 15 residues. V shed 5 bases, J shed 2 bases, and the junction held 8 bases outside the gene matches. The germline gives CDR1 PRHDT, CDR2 FYEKMQ (reference sequence). This CDR3 reads CASSTRDSFNYGYTF. The CDR3 DNA follows: TGTGCCAGCAGCACGCGGGACAGTTTCAACTATGGCTACACCTTC.

This clonotype has ten or more counts. The CDR3 sequence is CASSSGFQGSPLHF. The DNA of the CDR3 is TGTGCCAGCAGTTCGGGGTTTCAGGGTTCACCCCTCCACTTT. J is TRBJ1-6 and V is TRBV12-3 or TRBV12-4; tentatively, D is TRBD1 (5 bases). The CDR3 is made up of 14 amino acids. Trimming removed 4 bases at V and 9 bases at J, with 13 bases between.

The chain combines TRBV19 with TRBJ1-3; TRBD1 is a possible D gene (5 bases). In germline, CDR1 is LNHDA, CDR2 SQIVND (reference sequence). The CDR3 has 15 residues. Trimming removed 6 bases at V and 4 bases at J, with 16 bases between. The CDR3 nucleotides read TGTGCCAGTAGCCGCCCCCCAGGGAGGGGAAACACCATATATTTT. This gives the protein CASSRPPGRGNTIYF.

The chain is built from TRBV15 and TRBJ1-4, with 7 positions matching TRBD1. Germline values: CDR1 LNHNV, CDR2 YYDKDF (reference sequence). This CDR3 is built from 15 residues. V lost 4 bases, J lost 5 bases, and 7 bases stayed unmatched. The CDR3 here is CATSKSTGRNEKLFF. The CDR3 DNA is TGTGCCACCAGCAAATCGACAGGGAGGAATGAAAAACTGTTTTTT.

The chain carries TRBV12-3 or TRBV12-4 and TRBJ2-2, with TRBD1 identical over 7 bases. The CDR3 has 16 amino acids. V dropped 7 bases and J dropped 5; count of bases not matched to a gene: 13. The CDR3 loop is CASNTPVGGGTGELFF. Here the CDR3 DNA reads TGTGCCAGCAACACCCCGGTAGGGGGCGGGACCGGGGAGCTGTTTTTT.

The chain joins TRBV5-1 to TRBJ1-1; 8 bases align to TRBD1. CDR3 length: 15 residues. J was trimmed by 0 bases and V by 6 bases; bases with no gene match: 7. Germline V gene lookup returns CDR1 SGHRS and CDR2 YFSETQ. CDR3 sequence reads: CASTRTGYMNTEAFF. CDR3 DNA: TGCGCCAGCACCAGGACAGGGTACATGAACACTGAAGCTTTCTTT. Full variable domain (remainder filled in from reference TRBV5-1 and TRBJ1-1): KAGVTQTPRYLIKTRGQQVTLSCSPISGHRSVSWYQQTPGQGLQFLFEYFSETQRNKGNFPGRFSGRQFSNSRSEMNVSTLELGDSALYLCASTRTGYMNTEAFFGQGTRLTVV.

The CDR3 DNA sequence: TGTGCCAGCAGCCATGCCGGACTAGCGGAGGCCTACGAGCAGTACTTC. Translating gives CASSHAGLAEAYEQYF. J is TRBJ2-7 and V is TRBV3-1; 10 positions match TRBD2. The CDR3 runs to 16 residues. Germline CDR1 is LGHDT and CDR2 is YNNKEL (reference sequence). Trimming at V came to 3 bases and at J to 2 bases, leaving 7 bases not matched to a gene.

For this clonotype: Compared with germline, one end of the junction differs, possibly owing to a read error. This rearrangement joins TRBV6-1 to TRBJ2-1; 12 bases map to TRBD1. The CDR3 totals 17 residues. Germline CDR1 is MNHNS and CDR2 is SASEGT. The CDR3 spells CASSSSGTGGNHYEQSF. CDR3 bases: TGTGCCAGCAGTTCATCCGGGACAGGGGGCAATCATTATGAGCAGTCCTTC.

This clonotype was observed many times. J is TRBJ2-7 and V is TRBV2, with D perhaps TRBD1 (5 bases). CDR3 size: 11 residues. V was pared by 9 bases and J by 3 bases, with 9 bases between. Germline loops: CDR1 SNHLY, CDR2 FYNNEI. The CDR3: CASARVYEQYF. In DNA, the CDR3 is TGTGCCAGTGCCAGGGTCTACGAGCAGTACTTC. Complete variable domain (other parts from reference TRBV2 and TRBJ2-7): EPEVTQTPSHQVTQMGQEVILRCVPISNHLYFYWYRQILGQKVEFLVSFYNNEISEKSEIFDDQFSVERPDGSNFTLKIRSTKLEDSAMYFCASARVYEQYFGPGTRLTVT.

The table lists this clonotype with many counts. V usage is TRBV5-5 and J usage is TRBJ2-3; D is unresolved. The germline V and J ends were trimmed by 2 bases and 2 bases, with 9 bases remaining between them. Germline loops: CDR1 SGHKS, CDR2 YYEKEE (reference sequence). The CDR3 is 14 residues long. The CDR3 sequence is CASSFLLSTDTQYF. CDR3 nucleotide sequence: TGTGCCAGCAGCTTTCTTCTCTCCACAGATACGCAGTATTTT.

At least ten counts were recorded for this clonotype. The rearrangement joins TRBV7-6 to TRBJ2-7, with 7 positions matching TRBD1. The germline CDR1 and CDR2 sequences are SGHVS and FNYEAQ. This CDR3 contains 16 residues. The V and J ends lost 0 bases and 3 bases, in that order; junction bases with no gene match: 8. The CDR3 DNA follows: TGTGCCAGCAGCTTAGCGCCCGGGACAGCCTTCTACGAGCAGTACTTC. Amino acids: CASSLAPGTAFYEQYF.

The CDR3 spells CASSPRLAGELFF. Here the CDR3 DNA reads TGTGCCAGCAGCCCGCGACTAGCCGGGGAGCTGTTTTTT. This rearrangement joins TRBV12-3 or TRBV12-4 to TRBJ2-2; a weak D match, TRBD2 (6 bases). V lost 6 bases and J lost 6, with 11 bases in between. This CDR3 has 13 residues.

Comments on this clonotype: An end of the junction does not agree with germline; a read error may underlie this. The V call is TRBV20-1, the J call TRBJ2-7, with a tentative D call TRBD1 (7 bases). CDR3 length: 13 residues. CDR1 is DFQATT and CDR2 is SNEGSKA in the germline V gene (reference sequence). In nucleotides, the CDR3 is TGCAGTGCTAGAGGGCAGGGGGGATACGAGCCGTACTTC. This sequence encodes CSARGQGGYEPYF.

The genes are TRBV24-1 and TRBJ1-1, with TRBD1 matching 8 bases. This CDR3 region has 12 residues. The J segment lost 10 bases and the V segment lost 6 bases, leaving 6 bases of the junction unmatched. CDR1 and CDR2 from the germline V gene are KGHDR and SFDVKD. CDR3: CATSRGQGRAFF. Written as DNA, the CDR3 is TGTGCCACCAGTAGAGGACAGGGCCGAGCTTTCTTT.

This clonotype was detected ten times or more. The V gene is TRBV12-3 or TRBV12-4, the J gene TRBJ2-1, with D unresolved. Trimming took 7 bases from V and 10 from J, leaving 17 bases between them. The CDR3 length is 13 residues. As DNA, the CDR3 is TGTGCCAGCACCCTCGCGGAAGGCGGAGAGCAGTTCTTC. Encoded protein: CASTLAEGGEQFF.

In its sample, this clonotype was seen many times. The V call is TRBV6-1, the J call TRBJ1-5, with TRBD1 matching over 7 bases. V trimming: 6 bases; J trimming: 7 bases; junction bases outside the gene matches: 6. The V gene's germline CDR1 is MNHNS and CDR2 SASEGT. The CDR3 spans 13 residues. The DNA of the CDR3 is TGTGCCAGCAGACGTACAGGGGACCAGCCCCAGCATTTT. Translating gives CASRRTGDQPQHF.

This clonotype was counted a few times. The chain combines TRBV12-3 or TRBV12-4 with TRBJ2-2; 8 nucleotides line up with TRBD2. V lost 8 bases, J lost 2 bases, and 13 bases stayed unmatched. The CDR3 is 17 residues long. The CDR3 nucleotides are TGTGCCAGCCGCCAGTTTTCCCTAGCGGGTAACACCGGGGAGCTGTTTTTT. It encodes CASRQFSLAGNTGELFF.

On this clonotype itself: A read error may produce the germline difference seen at one junction end. The chain couples TRBV20-1 to TRBJ2-1; D unresolved. The germline V gene has CDR1 DFQATT and CDR2 SNEGSKA (reference sequence). The CDR3 runs to 12 residues. CDR3 nucleotides: TGCAGTGCTAGAGGCTCCTACAATGATCAGTTCTTC. Translated, it gives CSARGSYNDQFF.

This clonotype was counted between two and nine times. The V and J genes are TRBV25-1 and TRBJ2-7; 7 nucleotides match TRBD2. The CDR3 extends over 15 amino acids. Trimming at V came to 2 bases and at J to 5 bases, leaving 9 bases not matched to a gene. CDR1 and CDR2 (germline): MGHDK, SYGVNS. This chain's CDR3 is CASSEVLKGGDEQYF. The CDR3 bases are TGTGCCAGCAGTGAAGTCCTAAAGGGAGGGGACGAGCAGTACTTC.

This clonotype was counted a few times. This chain links TRBV10-3 with TRBJ2-3; D not resolved. Deletions cut 6 bases from V and 2 bases from J, with 12 bases between. The CDR3 has 14 residues. Per germline, CDR1 ENHRY and CDR2 SYGVKD. CDR3 in DNA: TGTGCCATCAGCCCTGGACGGACCACAGATACGCAGTATTTT. Its protein product is CAISPGRTTDTQYF.

This clonotype has a count of ten or more. The chain employs TRBV28 and TRBJ2-7, with 7 positions matching TRBD2. The ends lost 5 bases at V and 3 bases at J; junction bases unmatched: 10. Germline lookup yields CDR1 MDHEN and CDR2 SYDVKM. The CDR3 totals 15 residues. CDR3 DNA: TGTGCCAGCAGTCCCCCTAGCGCTAGCGGCTACGAGCAGTACTTC. It specifies CASSPPSASGYEQYF.

The chain couples TRBV5-1 to TRBJ2-1; 9 positions agree with TRBD2. The CDR3 contains 13 residues. V dropped 7 bases and J dropped 8; count of bases not matched to a gene: 7. Germline V CDR1 and CDR2: SGHRS, YFSETQ. In DNA, the CDR3 is TGCGCCAGCGGAATAGCGGGAGAGTATGAGCAGTTCTTC. Its translation: CASGIAGEYEQFF. Supplemented by reference TRBV5-1 and TRBJ2-1, the full variable domain reads KAGVTQTPRYLIKTRGQQVTLSCSPISGHRSVSWYQQTPGQGLQFLFEYFSETQRNKGNFPGRFSGRQFSNSRSEMNVSTLELGDSALYLCASGIAGEYEQFFGPGTRLTVL.

The chain links TRBV29-1 to TRBJ2-5; D remains ambiguous. The CDR3 is made up of 11 amino acids. Looked up from germline, CDR1 is SQVTM and CDR2 is ANQGSEA. Between the trimmed V and J ends, which lost 2 bases and 14 bases, there was a span of 15 bases. CDR3 residues: CSVEKGYTRYF. The DNA for the CDR3 is TGCAGCGTTGAAAAGGGCTACACCCGTTACTTC.

This clonotype was counted many times. The chain couples TRBV7-8 to TRBJ2-1, with D tentatively TRBD2 (6 bases). The CDR3 covers 14 residues. V gave up 0 bases and J gave up 8 bases, with 11 bases separating them. CDR1 SGHVS and CDR2 FQNEAQ come from the germline V gene. CDR3 in DNA: TGTGCCAGCAGCTTAGCGGGGGGTTCCGATGAGCAGTTCTTC. Residues: CASSLAGGSDEQFF.

The chain has TRBV19 and TRBJ2-7; TRBD2 aligns across 9 bases. The length of the CDR3 is 17 residues. With 3 bases clipped from V and 4 bases from J, the junction kept 13 bases outside the gene matches. Germline CDR1 LNHDA, CDR2 SQIVND (reference sequence). The CDR3 coding sequence is TGTGCCAGTAGTATCAAGATGATTGGACTAGCGTCTTACGAGCAGTACTTC. As protein: CASSIKMIGLASYEQYF.

This clonotype showed up just a few times. The V gene is TRBV28, the J gene TRBJ2-1; 8 bases map to TRBD2. CDR3 length: 14 amino acids. The V gene end was trimmed by 5 bases and the J gene end by 10 bases; junction bases not matched to a gene: 10. Germline V gene data show CDR1 as MDHEN and CDR2 as SYDVKM. Here the CDR3 reads CASSEFGTRDEQFF. For the CDR3, the DNA is TGTGCCAGCAGTGAATTCGGGACTAGGGACGAGCAGTTCTTC.